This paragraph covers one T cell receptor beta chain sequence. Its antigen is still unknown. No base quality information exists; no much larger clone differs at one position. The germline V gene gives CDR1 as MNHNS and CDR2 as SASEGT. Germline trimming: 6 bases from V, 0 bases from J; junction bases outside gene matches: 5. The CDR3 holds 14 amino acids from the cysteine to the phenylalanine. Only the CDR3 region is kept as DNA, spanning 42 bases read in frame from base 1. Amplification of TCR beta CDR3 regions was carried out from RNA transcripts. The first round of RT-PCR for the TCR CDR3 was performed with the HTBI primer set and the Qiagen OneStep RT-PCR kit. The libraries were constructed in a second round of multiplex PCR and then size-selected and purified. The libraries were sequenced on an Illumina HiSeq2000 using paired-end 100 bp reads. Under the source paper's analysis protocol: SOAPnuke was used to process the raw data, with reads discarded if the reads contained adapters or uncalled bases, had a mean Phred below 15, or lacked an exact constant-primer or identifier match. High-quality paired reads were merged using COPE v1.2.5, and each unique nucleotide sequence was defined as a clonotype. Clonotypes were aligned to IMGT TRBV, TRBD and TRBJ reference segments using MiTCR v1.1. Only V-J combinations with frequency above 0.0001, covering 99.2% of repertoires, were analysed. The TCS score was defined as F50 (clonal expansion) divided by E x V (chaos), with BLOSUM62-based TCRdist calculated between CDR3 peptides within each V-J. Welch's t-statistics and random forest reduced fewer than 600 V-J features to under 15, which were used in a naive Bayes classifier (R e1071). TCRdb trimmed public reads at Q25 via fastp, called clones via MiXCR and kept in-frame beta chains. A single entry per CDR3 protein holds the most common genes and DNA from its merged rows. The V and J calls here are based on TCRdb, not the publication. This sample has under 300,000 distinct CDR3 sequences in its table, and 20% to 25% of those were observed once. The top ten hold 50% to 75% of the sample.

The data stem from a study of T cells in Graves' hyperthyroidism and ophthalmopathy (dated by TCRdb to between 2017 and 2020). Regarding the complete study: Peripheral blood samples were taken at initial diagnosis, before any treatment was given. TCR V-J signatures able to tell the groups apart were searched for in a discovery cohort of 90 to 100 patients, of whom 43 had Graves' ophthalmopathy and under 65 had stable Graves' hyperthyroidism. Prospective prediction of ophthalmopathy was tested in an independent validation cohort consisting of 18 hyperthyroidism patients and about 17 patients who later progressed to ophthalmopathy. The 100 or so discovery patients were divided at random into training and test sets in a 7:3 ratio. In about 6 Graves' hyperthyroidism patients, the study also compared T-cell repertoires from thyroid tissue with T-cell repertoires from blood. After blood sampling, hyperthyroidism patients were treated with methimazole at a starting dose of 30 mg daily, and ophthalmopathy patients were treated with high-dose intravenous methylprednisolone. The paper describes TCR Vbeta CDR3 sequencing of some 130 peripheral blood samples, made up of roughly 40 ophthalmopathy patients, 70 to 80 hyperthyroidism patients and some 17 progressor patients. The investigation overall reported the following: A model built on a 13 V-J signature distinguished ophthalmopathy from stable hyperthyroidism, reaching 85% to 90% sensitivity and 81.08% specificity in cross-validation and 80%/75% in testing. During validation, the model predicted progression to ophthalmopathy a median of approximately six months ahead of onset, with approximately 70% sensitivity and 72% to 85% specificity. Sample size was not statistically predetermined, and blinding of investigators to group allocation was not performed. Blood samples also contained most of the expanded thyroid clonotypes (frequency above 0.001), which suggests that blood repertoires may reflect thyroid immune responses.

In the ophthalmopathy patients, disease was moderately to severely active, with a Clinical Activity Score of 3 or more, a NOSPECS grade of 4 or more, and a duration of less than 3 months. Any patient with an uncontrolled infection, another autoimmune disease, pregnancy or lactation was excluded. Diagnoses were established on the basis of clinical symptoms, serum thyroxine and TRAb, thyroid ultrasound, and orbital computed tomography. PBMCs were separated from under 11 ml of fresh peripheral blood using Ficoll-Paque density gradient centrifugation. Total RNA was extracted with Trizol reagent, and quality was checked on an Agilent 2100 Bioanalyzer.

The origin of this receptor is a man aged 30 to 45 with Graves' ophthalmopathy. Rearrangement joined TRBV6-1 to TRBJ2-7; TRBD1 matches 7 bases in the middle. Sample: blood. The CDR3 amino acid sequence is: CASRTRTGSYEQYF. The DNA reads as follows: TGTGCCAGCAGAACGAGGACAGGCTCCTACGAGCAGTACTTC.